The present entry profiles one TCR beta chain with its context. Its specificity is unknown. Germline CDR1 reads SEHNR; CDR2 reads FQNEAQ (reference sequence). V lost 7 bases and J 0 bases, leaving 16 bases between the germline ends. This CDR3 contains 16 residues. The sample is drawn from a study of cytomegalovirus exposure and HLA in healthy donors. Overall study: A data release that came early held tens of millions of unique TCRs from HLA-typed donors. Study-level points and caveats: Further analysis, carried out later, found HLA-associated TCR beta chains more clonally expanded than equally common other chains. Per a later analysis, about 15,000 TCR beta sequences showed association with HLA alleles at 0.05 false discovery rate.

The primer mix had 60 Vbeta and 13 Jbeta primers. Sequencing was performed with immunoSEQ multiplex PCR; in TCRdb, only in-frame clones are kept and a portion is missing. The repertoire consists of 200,000 or so clones, with 75% to 90% occurring once and the leading ten covering 6.5%. The chain uses TRBV7-9 and TRBJ2-1, with D perhaps TRBD1 (6 bases). The receptor was derived from a woman between 50 and 59 years old in good health and CMV-seropositive. Material: PBMCs. CDR3 residues: CASILAGASSYNEQFF. Written as DNA, the CDR3 is TGTGCCAGCATTCTAGCAGGGGCGAGCTCCTACAATGAGCAGTTCTTC.